This T cell receptor beta chain appears in the sequencing data of a study of cytomegalovirus exposure and HLA in healthy donors. Study-wide background: Most donors, around 81% of several hundred genotyped, fell in the Caucasian-associated ancestry cluster.

Primers: 60 Vbeta forward and 13 Jbeta reverse. The data were produced by immunoSEQ multiplex PCR, yet TCRdb's version contains in-frame clones alone and is incomplete. The repertoire has some 190,000 clones, around 77% of them found once; the top ten carry less than 2%. CDR1 and CDR2 (germline): LGHNT, FRNRAP. The CDR3 totals 14 residues. With 1 base removed from V and 2 bases from J, the gap between germline ends came to 8 bases. Remarks on this clone: The antigen is unknown.

Study-wide results and caveats: The authors later found most CMV-associated TCR beta chains appeared HLA-restricted. It has been reported that TCR beta sequences accurately predicted the HLA-A and HLA-B alleles of most subjects.

Sequences were obtained from PBMCs. The chain joins TRBV12-5 to TRBJ1-1; D unclear. This receptor was identified in a woman aged 25 to 45 in good health and CMV-seronegative. The chain's CDR3 is CASGLGVSNTEAFF. The CDR3 coding sequence is TGTGCTAGTGGTTTGGGTGTGAGTAACACTGAAGCTTTCTTT.